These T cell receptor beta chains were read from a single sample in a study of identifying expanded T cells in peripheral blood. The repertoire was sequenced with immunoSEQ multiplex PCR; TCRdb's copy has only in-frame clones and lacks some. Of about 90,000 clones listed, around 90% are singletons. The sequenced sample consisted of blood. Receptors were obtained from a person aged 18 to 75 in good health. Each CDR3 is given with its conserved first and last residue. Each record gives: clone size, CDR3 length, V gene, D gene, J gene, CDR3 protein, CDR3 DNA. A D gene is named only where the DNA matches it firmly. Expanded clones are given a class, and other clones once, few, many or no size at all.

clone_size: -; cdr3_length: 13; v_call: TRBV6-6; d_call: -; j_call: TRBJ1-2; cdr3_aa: CASSYRDFYGYTF; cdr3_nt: TGTGCCAGCAGTTACAGGGACTTTTATGGCTACACCTTC
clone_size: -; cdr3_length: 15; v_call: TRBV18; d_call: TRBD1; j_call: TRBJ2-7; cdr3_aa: CASSSGQARAYEQYF; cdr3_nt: TGTGCCAGCTCATCGGGACAGGCCAGGGCCTACGAGCAGTACTTC
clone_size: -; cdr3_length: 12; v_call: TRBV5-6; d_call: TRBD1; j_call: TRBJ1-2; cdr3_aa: CASSLGQAGYTF; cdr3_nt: TGTGCCAGCAGCTTAGGACAGGCGGGCTACACCTTC
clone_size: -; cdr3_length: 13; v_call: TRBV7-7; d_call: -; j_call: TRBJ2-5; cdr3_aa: CASSPTGQETQYF; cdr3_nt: TGTGCCAGCAGCCCTACTGGGCAAGAGACCCAGTACTTC
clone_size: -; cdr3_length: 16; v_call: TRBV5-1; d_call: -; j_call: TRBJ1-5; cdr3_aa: CASSQGVSNSNQPQHF; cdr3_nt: TGCGCCAGCAGCCAAGGAGTTTCTAATAGCAATCAGCCCCAGCATTTT
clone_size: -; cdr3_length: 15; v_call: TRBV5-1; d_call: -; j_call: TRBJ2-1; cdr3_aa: CASSFERVGYNEQFF; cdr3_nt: TGCGCCAGCAGCTTTGAGAGGGTCGGTTACAATGAGCAGTTCTTC
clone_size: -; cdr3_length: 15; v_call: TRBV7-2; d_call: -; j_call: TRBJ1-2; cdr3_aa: CASSYRTYPNYGYTF; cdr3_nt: TGTGCCAGCAGCTACCGGACGTACCCTAACTATGGCTACACCTTC
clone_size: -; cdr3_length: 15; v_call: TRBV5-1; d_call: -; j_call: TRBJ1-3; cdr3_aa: CASSLDGSSGNTIYF; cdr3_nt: TGCGCCAGCAGCTTGGACGGGAGCTCTGGAAACACCATATATTTT
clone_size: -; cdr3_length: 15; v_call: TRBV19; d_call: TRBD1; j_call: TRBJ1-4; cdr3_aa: CASSFQGTGNEKLFF; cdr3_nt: TGTGCCAGTAGTTTTCAAGGGACAGGGAATGAAAAACTGTTTTTT
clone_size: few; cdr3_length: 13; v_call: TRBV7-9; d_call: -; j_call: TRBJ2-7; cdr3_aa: CASSLGIAGEQYF; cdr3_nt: TGTGCCAGCAGCTTGGGGATCGCTGGGGAGCAGTACTTC